A single sample gave rise to the 8 T cell receptor beta chains below, sequenced in a study of Ad26.COV2.S vaccination and SARS-CoV-2 variants. Clones were sequenced by immunoSEQ multiplex PCR, and TCRdb holds only the in-frame ones, with some missing. The repertoire holds around 500,000 clones, with 80% to 90% as singletons. The treatment: 15 to 20 received Ad26.COV2.S at low or high dose, single or two shots; about 5 received placebo; per-sample allocation not given. Sample collection was performed on day 63 after the first vaccine or placebo injection. The sample consisted of peripheral blood, taken in a trial of Ad26.COV2.S vaccine versus placebo. The receptors shown here come from a person aged 18-60 years who received the Ad26.COV2.S COVID-19 vaccine or a placebo.

The rearrangement links TRBV3-1 (or the pseudogene TRBV3-2) to TRBJ1-1; D gene ambiguous. This CDR3 is built from 14 residues. V was cut by 0 bases and J by 1 base, with 6 bases left in between. CDR1 LGHDT and CDR2 YNNKEL come from the germline V gene (reference sequence). CDR3 amino acids: CASSQDQSNTEAFF. In nucleotides, the CDR3 is TGTGCCAGCAGCCAAGACCAGTCGAACACTGAAGCTTTCTTT.

The chain combines TRBV6-5 with TRBJ2-7; 7 nucleotides align to TRBD1. V shed 0 bases and J 6 bases; nucleotides not matched to a gene: 8. CDR1 is MNHEY, CDR2 SVGAGI, per germline. CDR3 length: 15 amino acids. The CDR3 sequence: CASSYSTGVGVEQYF. In DNA form, the CDR3 reads TGTGCCAGCAGTTACTCCACAGGGGTTGGGGTCGAGCAGTACTTC.

This clone was seen many times. The chain carries TRBV21-1 and TRBJ1-5; TRBD1 is the table's D call, not checked against the DNA. TRBV21-1 is assigned pseudogene status. The CDR3 runs to 19 residues. The CDR3 sequence: CASSTYRGYDAHSNQPQHF. CDR3 coding DNA: TGTGCCAGCAGCACATACAGGGGGTATGATGCCCATAGCAATCAGCCCCAGCATTTT.

This chain connects TRBV10-1 to TRBJ2-1; maybe TRBD1 (5 bases). Germline V gene data show CDR1 as WNHNN and CDR2 as SYGVQD (reference sequence). Trimming pared 8 bases from V and 9 bases from J, leaving 20 bases between. This CDR3 spans 14 amino acids. CDR3 loop: CASWGRQGSGEQFF. The CDR3, as DNA: TGCGCCAGCTGGGGTCGTCAGGGCTCGGGTGAGCAGTTCTTC.

The DNA for the CDR3 is TGTGCCAGCAGTCCCGGTCGGAATATGGATGAGCAGTTCTTC. This sequence encodes CASSPGRNMDEQFF. The V and J genes are TRBV7-3 and TRBJ2-1; D gene unclear. The germline CDR1 and CDR2 sequences are SGHTA and FQGTGA. The CDR3 is made up of 14 amino acids. The V end was cut by 6 bases, the J end by 8 bases, with 17 bases between. The full variable domain, completed using reference TRBV7-3 and TRBJ2-1, is GAGVSQTPSNKVTEKGKYVELRCDPISGHTALYWYRQSLGQGPEFLIYFQGTGAADDSGLPNDRFFAVRPEGSVSTLKIQRTERGDSAVYLCASSPGRNMDEQFFGPGTRLTVL.

The chain is built from TRBV2 and TRBJ1-6; 8 nucleotides agree with TRBD1. The germline CDR1 and CDR2 sequences are SNHLY and FYNNEI. V was clipped by 4 bases and J by 7 bases; unmatched bases: 3. The CDR3 is made up of 14 amino acids. CDR3 in amino acids: CASSGRQGNSPLHF. CDR3 DNA: TGTGCCAGCAGTGGACGACAGGGGAATTCACCCCTCCACTTT.

The chain uses TRBV7-9 and TRBJ2-4; a weak D match, TRBD1 (6 bases). The CDR3 is made up of 14 amino acids. Germline V gene sequence: CDR1 SEHNR, CDR2 FQNEAQ (reference sequence). V lost 5 bases, J lost 3 bases, and 11 bases lay in between. The DNA for the CDR3 is TGTGCCAGCAGCCCCTCGGACAGCAAAAACATTCAGTACTTC. Residues: CASSPSDSKNIQYF. Full variable domain (rest looked up from reference TRBV7-9 and TRBJ2-4): DTGVSQNPRHKITKRGQNVTFRCDPISEHNRLYWYRQTLGQGPEFLTYFQNEAQLEKSRLLSDRFSAERPKGSFSTLEIQRTEQGDSAMYLCASSPSDSKNIQYFGAGTRLSVL.

The chain uses TRBV19 and TRBJ2-6; D not resolved. This CDR3 comprises 15 residues. The V and J ends lost 8 bases and 3 bases respectively, with 14 bases between them. CDR1 is LNHDA and CDR2 is SQIVND in the germline V gene (reference sequence). The CDR3 spells CASSPRMDGANVLTF. For the CDR3, the DNA is TGTGCCAGTTCGCCAAGGATGGATGGGGCCAACGTCCTGACTTTC. Variable domain in full (rest from reference TRBV19 and TRBJ2-6): DGGITQSPKYLFRKEGQNVTLSCEQNLNHDAMYWYRQDPGQGLRLIYYSQIVNDFQKGDIAEGYSVSREKKESFPLTVTSAQKNPTAFYLCASSPRMDGANVLTFGAGSRLTVL.